The 17 T cell receptor beta chains reported below all come from one sample, sequenced in a study of T cell changes during pregnancy in multiple sclerosis. The protocol was immunoSEQ multiplex PCR, while the TCRdb copy is restricted to in-frame clones and leaves out a portion. The top ten hold 0.99% of the sample, which has just under 100,000 clones, 93% seen once. The sequencing here drew on peripheral blood, taken after pregnancy. The receptors come from a female donor with multiple sclerosis, enrolled in a pregnancy study.

The gene calls are TRBV28 and TRBJ1-1; D uncertain. V was trimmed by 7 bases and J by 7 bases, leaving 10 bases between them. Germline CDR1 MDHEN, CDR2 SYDVKM. CDR3 length: 11 residues. The CDR3 sequence: CASTIGIEAFF. The CDR3 DNA follows: TGTGCCAGCACCATCGGTATTGAAGCTTTCTTT. The full variable domain, completed using reference TRBV28 and TRBJ1-1, is DVKVTQSSRYLVKRTGEKVFLECVQDMDHENMFWYRQDPGLGLRLIYFSYDVKMKEKGDIPEGYSVSREKKERFSLILESASTNQTSMYLCASTIGIEAFFGQGTRLTVV.

This clone was observed once. The V gene is TRBV5-1, the J gene TRBJ1-1; TRBD1 aligns across 8 bases. Germline assignment: CDR1 SGHRS and CDR2 YFSETQ. There are 15 residues in the CDR3. The V gene end was trimmed by 4 bases and the J gene end by 7 bases; junction bases not matched to a gene: 12. CDR3 nucleotide sequence: TGCGCCAGCAGCCTGGGGGGCTTACAGGGGGGTGAAGCTTTCTTT. It is translated as CASSLGGLQGGEAFF.

The chain uses TRBV5-1 and TRBJ2-1; 7 bases align to TRBD2. Germline trimming cut 4 bases from V and 6 bases from J; bases unmatched to any gene: 13. The CDR3 covers 16 residues. CDR1 and CDR2 (germline): SGHRS, YFSETQ. The CDR3 DNA sequence: TGCGCCAGCAGCCCCGCTTGGGCGGGAGAGAGCAATGAGCAGTTCTTC. Translation: CASSPAWAGESNEQFF.

This sequence joins TRBV19 and TRBJ2-2; no clear D gene. CDR1 and CDR2 from the germline V gene are LNHDA and SQIVND (reference sequence). The CDR3 sequence is 14 residues long. Trimming took off 4 bases at V and 3 bases at J, with 9 bases between the two ends. As DNA, the CDR3 is TGTGCCAGTAGTAGAGGTCGGCACACCGGGGAGCTGTTTTTT. The encoded protein is CASSRGRHTGELFF.

A word on this clone: Other DNA sequences within the sample encode an identical CDR3. J is TRBJ2-3 and V is TRBV6-5; D may be TRBD1 (5 bases). The germline V gene encodes CDR1 MNHEY and CDR2 SVGAGI. The CDR3 is 16 amino acids. V was cut by 0 bases and J by 0 bases, with 10 bases left in between. The CDR3 DNA follows: TGTGCCAGCAGTTACTCTCGTGGGGCTAGCACAGATACGCAGTATTTT. Residues: CASSYSRGASTDTQYF.

The V and J genes are TRBV5-5 and TRBJ1-2; no firm D call. There are 15 residues in the CDR3. Looked up from germline, CDR1 is SGHKS and CDR2 is YYEKEE (reference sequence). The V end was cut by 4 bases, the J end by 2 bases, with 15 bases between. CDR3 residues: CASSAKLSLNYGYTF. Written as DNA, the CDR3 is TGTGCCAGCAGCGCAAAGTTAAGCCTAAACTATGGCTACACCTTC.

V usage is TRBV28 and J usage is TRBJ2-1; 7 bases fit TRBD2. Per the germline V gene, CDR1 is MDHEN and CDR2 is SYDVKM. The CDR3 sequence is 15 residues long. V shed 6 bases, J shed 5 bases, and the junction held 10 bases outside the gene matches. CDR3 amino acids: CASSLTSSGNNEQFF. DNA for the CDR3: TGTGCCAGCAGCCTCACCTCTAGCGGAAACAATGAGCAGTTCTTC.

The chain joins TRBV20-1 to TRBJ2-1, with D uncertain. The CDR3 extends over 10 amino acids. V gave up 5 bases and J gave up 9 bases, with 8 bases separating them. CDR1 is DFQATT, CDR2 SNEGSKA, per germline (reference sequence). In DNA, the CDR3 is TGCAGTGCTCCCAGGCGTGAGCAGTTCTTC. The encoded protein is CSAPRREQFF.

The rearrangement uses TRBV5-1 and TRBJ2-1; the match to TRBD2 covers 11 bases. This CDR3 is 18 amino acids long. V was pared by 1 base and J by 1 base, with 7 bases of the junction left unmatched. Per germline, CDR1 SGHRS and CDR2 YFSETQ. The CDR3 region is CASSLTSGSPISYNEQFF. The CDR3 nucleotides read TGCGCCAGCAGCTTGACTAGCGGGAGCCCTATTTCCTACAATGAGCAGTTCTTC.

This chain connects TRBV5-5 to TRBJ2-3; 8 bases line up with TRBD1. This CDR3 is built from 15 residues. The ends lost 3 bases at V and 8 bases at J; junction bases unmatched: 11. Per germline, CDR1 SGHKS and CDR2 YYEKEE (reference sequence). The CDR3 spells CASSSRTGSPATQYF. The CDR3 DNA reads TGTGCCAGCAGCTCCCGGACAGGGTCGCCGGCTACGCAGTATTTT.

The V and J genes are TRBV5-1 and TRBJ2-1, with 7 bases fitting TRBD1. Germline CDR1 reads SGHRS; CDR2 reads YFSETQ. V lost 2 bases, J lost 8 bases, and 7 bases stayed unmatched. The CDR3 runs to 14 residues. The CDR3 region is CASSFGRGLDEQFF. As DNA, the CDR3 is TGCGCCAGCAGCTTTGGCAGGGGGTTAGATGAGCAGTTCTTC.

The V call is TRBV19, the J call TRBJ2-7; D possibly corresponds to TRBD1 (6 bases). This CDR3 is 16 amino acids long. Germline assignment: CDR1 LNHDA and CDR2 SQIVND (reference sequence). V gave up 3 bases and J gave up 0 bases, with 15 bases separating them. The CDR3 sequence: CASSISGQLSSYEQYF. The CDR3 nucleotides are TGTGCCAGTAGTATCTCAGGACAGCTTTCCTCCTACGAGCAGTACTTC.

CDR3 amino acids: CASSRGGGGGNEQFF. In DNA form, the CDR3 reads TGTGCCAGCAGCCGCGGAGGTGGGGGAGGCAATGAGCAGTTCTTC. The V and J genes are TRBV7-2 and TRBJ2-1; tentatively, D is TRBD2 (6 bases). In germline, CDR1 is SGHTA, CDR2 FQGNSA. The CDR3 is 15 amino acids. V lost 5 bases, J lost 6 bases, and 17 bases lay in between.

The rearrangement uses TRBV7-2 and TRBJ2-7; 7 nucleotides agree with TRBD2. The V gene's germline CDR1 is SGHTA and CDR2 FQGNSA. V gave up 5 bases and J gave up 3 bases; unmatched junction bases: 4. The CDR3 length is 13 residues. The CDR3 here is CASSIRDYYEQYF. CDR3 nucleotide sequence: TGTGCCAGCAGCATCCGGGACTACTACGAGCAGTACTTC.

As DNA, the CDR3 is TGCGCCAGCAGCTTAGAGCTTGCTAGCAATCAGCCCCAGCATTTT. Translating gives CASSLELASNQPQHF. The chain is built from TRBV4-1 and TRBJ1-5; D unresolved. The CDR3 loop spans 15 amino acids. Germline assignment: CDR1 MGHRA and CDR2 YSYEKL. V was shortened by 5 bases and J by 0 bases, with 11 bases between the two germline ends.

The chain joins TRBV5-1 to TRBJ1-5, with 11 bases identical to TRBD1. The trim removed 3 bases at V and 11 bases at J, leaving 13 bases unmatched. In germline, CDR1 is SGHRS, CDR2 YFSETQ. The CDR3 runs to 16 residues. As DNA, the CDR3 is TGCGCCAGCAGCTCCTCACCGGGACAGGGGGTAGGGGCCCAGCATTTT. Translation gives CASSSSPGQGVGAQHF.

V gene TRBV2 combines with J gene TRBJ1-1; D unclear. V was cut by 4 bases and J by 4 bases, with 7 bases left in between. This CDR3 contains 12 residues. Germline loops: CDR1 SNHLY, CDR2 FYNNEI. The CDR3 loop is CASSGGGTEAFF. Here the CDR3 DNA reads TGTGCCAGCAGTGGAGGAGGCACTGAAGCTTTCTTT.